One TCR beta chain is described in this entry. The entry originates in a study of blood T cell repertoires in COVID-19. Background on the study: The cDNA or gDNA used as material had been derived from T cells, B-cell-depleted T cells, or PBMCs.

CDR3 length: 15 amino acids. V lost 11 bases and J lost 4, with 23 bases in between. Germline CDR1 and CDR2: MDHEN and SYDVKM. During active infection, Seattle patients enrolled and were then monitored through disease. Clones were read by immunoSEQ multiplex PCR, and TCRdb kept only the in-frame ones, dropping some. The profile covers approximately 75,000 clones, with less than 90% appearing a single time and 5.5% to 7.5% taken by the ten largest. The chain links TRBV28 to TRBJ1-2; perhaps TRBD1 as D (5 bases). The clonotype comes from a man aged 80 or over with COVID-19, enrolled during active disease. Sequencing input: peripheral blood. The chain's CDR3 is CAAPAGGVGGYGYTF. The DNA for the CDR3 is TGTGCCGCGCCCGCGGGGGGGGTGGGAGGCTATGGCTACACCTTC.